This T cell receptor (beta chain) is from a study of metastatic and nonmetastatic thyroid tumors. At the level of the study: Comparative analysis of repertoires was undertaken across blood and tumor or nodule tissue obtained from malignant and benign thyroid patients. Regarding the study as a whole: Malignant tumors reportedly showed significantly higher TCR beta diversity than benign nodules in both blood and tumor.

Prior to thyroid surgery, none of the patients had received any treatment. TCRdb re-called the PCR reads with MiXCR. The sample has 45,000 to 50,000 clones; roughly 23% are singletons. The CDR3 consists of 15 residues. Trimming cost V 1 base and J 2 bases, with 12 bases left between them. The germline CDR1 and CDR2 sequences are MGHRA and YSYEKL. A note on this clone: Its specificity is unknown.

The sequenced sample consisted of blood. The V and J genes are TRBV4-1 and TRBJ2-7, with D hard to call. This sequence was found in a male donor with papillary thyroid cancer or a benign thyroid nodule (not recorded which). Some clones in this sample may be carry-over from other donors' samples. In DNA form, the CDR3 reads TGCGCCAGCAGCCAAGGGACGGAACCGACCTACGAGCAGTACTTC. Translating it yields CASSQGTEPTYEQYF.